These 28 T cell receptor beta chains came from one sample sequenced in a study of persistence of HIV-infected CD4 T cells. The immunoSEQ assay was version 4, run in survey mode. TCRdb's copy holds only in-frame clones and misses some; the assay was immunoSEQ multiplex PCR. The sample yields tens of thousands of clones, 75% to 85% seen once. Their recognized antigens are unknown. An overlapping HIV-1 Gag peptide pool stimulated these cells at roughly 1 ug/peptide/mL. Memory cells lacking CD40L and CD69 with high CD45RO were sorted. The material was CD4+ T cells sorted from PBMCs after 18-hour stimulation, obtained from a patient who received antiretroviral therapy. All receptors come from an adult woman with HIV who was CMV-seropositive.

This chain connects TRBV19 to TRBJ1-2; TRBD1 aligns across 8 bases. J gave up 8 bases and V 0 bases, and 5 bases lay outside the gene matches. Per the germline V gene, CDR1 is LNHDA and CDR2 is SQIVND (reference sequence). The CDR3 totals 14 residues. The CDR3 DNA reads TGTGCCAGTAGTATAGAGGACAGGGCATCGGGCTACACCTTC. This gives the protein CASSIEDRASGYTF.

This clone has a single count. This CDR3 reads CASSHGTGGPDTQYF. CDR3 sequence (DNA): TGTGCCAGCAGCCACGGGACAGGGGGACCAGATACGCAGTATTTT. This chain connects TRBV5-8 to TRBJ2-3; 11 nucleotides match TRBD1. The CDR3 covers 15 residues. V lost 4 bases and J lost 4; bases outside the gene matches: 5. Germline CDR1 and CDR2: SGHTS and YDEGEE.

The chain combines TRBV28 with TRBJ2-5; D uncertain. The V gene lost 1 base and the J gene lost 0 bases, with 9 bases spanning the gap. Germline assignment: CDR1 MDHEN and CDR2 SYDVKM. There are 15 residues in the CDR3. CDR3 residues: CASSLSDKYQETQYF. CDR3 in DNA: TGTGCCAGCAGTTTATCCGACAAGTACCAAGAGACCCAGTACTTC.

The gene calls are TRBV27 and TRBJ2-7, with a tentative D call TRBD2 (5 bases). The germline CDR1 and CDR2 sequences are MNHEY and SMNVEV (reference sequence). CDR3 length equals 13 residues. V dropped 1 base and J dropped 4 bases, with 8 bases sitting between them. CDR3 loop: CASSLYRDYEQYF. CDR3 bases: TGTGCCAGCAGTTTATATCGGGATTACGAGCAGTACTTC.

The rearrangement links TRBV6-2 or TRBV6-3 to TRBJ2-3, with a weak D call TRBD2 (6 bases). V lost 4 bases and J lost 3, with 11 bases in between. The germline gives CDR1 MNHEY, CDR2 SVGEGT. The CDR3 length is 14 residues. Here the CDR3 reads CASSFPGLTDTQYF. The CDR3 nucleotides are TGTGCCAGCAGTTTCCCGGGACTGACAGATACGCAGTATTTT.

The CDR3 DNA follows: TGTGCCAGCAGCCCCGGACGGGCAAATGAAAAACTGTTTTTT. Translating it yields CASSPGRANEKLFF. The V gene is TRBV7-9, the J gene TRBJ1-4, with D unresolved. The CDR3 spans 14 residues. CDR1 and CDR2 (germline): SEHNR, FQNEAQ (reference sequence). V lost 5 bases and J lost 5, with 12 bases in between.

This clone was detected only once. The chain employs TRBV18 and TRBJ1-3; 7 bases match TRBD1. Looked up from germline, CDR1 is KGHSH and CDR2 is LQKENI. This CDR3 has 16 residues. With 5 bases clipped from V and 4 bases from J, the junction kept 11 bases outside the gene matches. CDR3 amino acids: CASSSENRGSGNTIYF. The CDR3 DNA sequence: TGTGCCAGCTCATCAGAAAACAGGGGTTCCGGAAACACCATATATTTT.

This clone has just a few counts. This CDR3 reads CAVGGHAETQYF. The CDR3 DNA reads as TGTGCCGTTGGCGGACATGCAGAGACCCAGTACTTC. The rearrangement links TRBV5-8 to TRBJ2-5, with TRBD1 as a possible D gene (5 bases). V was shortened by 10 bases and J by 4 bases, with 14 bases between the two germline ends. CDR1 is SGHTS, CDR2 YDEGEE, per germline. The CDR3 totals 12 residues.

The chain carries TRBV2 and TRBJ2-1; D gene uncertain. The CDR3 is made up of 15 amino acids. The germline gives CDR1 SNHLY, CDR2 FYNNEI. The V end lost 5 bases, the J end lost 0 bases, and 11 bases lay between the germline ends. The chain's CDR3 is CASSLQLSSYNEQFF. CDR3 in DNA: TGTGCCAGCAGTCTACAGCTGAGCTCCTACAATGAGCAGTTCTTC.

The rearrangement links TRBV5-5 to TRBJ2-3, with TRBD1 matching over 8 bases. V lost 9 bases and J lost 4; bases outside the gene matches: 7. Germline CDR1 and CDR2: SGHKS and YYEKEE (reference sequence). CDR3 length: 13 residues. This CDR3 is CATGQGRADTQYF. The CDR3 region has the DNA TGTGCCACCGGACAGGGCCGCGCAGATACGCAGTATTTT.

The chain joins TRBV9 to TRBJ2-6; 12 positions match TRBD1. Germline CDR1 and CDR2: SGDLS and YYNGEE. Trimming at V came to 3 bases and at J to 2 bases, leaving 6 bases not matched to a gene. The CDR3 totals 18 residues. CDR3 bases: TGTGCCAGCAGCGAGGGACAGGGGGCGCAAGCTGGGGCCAACGTCCTGACTTTC. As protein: CASSEGQGAQAGANVLTF.

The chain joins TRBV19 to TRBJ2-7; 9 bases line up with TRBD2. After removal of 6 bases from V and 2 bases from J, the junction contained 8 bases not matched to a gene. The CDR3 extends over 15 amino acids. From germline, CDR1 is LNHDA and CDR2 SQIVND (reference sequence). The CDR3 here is CASSAPSGGTYEQYF. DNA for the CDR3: TGTGCCAGTAGCGCCCCCAGCGGGGGGACCTACGAGCAGTACTTC.

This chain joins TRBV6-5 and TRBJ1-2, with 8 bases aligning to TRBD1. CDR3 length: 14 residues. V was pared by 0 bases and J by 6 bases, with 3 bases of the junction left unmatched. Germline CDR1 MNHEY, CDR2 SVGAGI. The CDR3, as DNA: TGTGCCAGCAGTTACTCTGACAGGGGTGATGGCTACACCTTC. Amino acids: CASSYSDRGDGYTF.

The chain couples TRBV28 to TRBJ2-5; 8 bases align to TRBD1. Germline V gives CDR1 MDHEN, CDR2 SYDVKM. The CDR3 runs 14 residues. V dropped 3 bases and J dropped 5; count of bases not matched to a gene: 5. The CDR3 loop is CASSLAGGRETQYF. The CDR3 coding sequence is TGTGCCAGCAGTTTGGCAGGGGGCAGGGAGACCCAGTACTTC.

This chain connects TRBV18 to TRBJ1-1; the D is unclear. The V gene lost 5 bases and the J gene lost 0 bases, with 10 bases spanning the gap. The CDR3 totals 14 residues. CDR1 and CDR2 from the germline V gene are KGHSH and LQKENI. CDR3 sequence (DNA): TGTGCCAGCTCAACAAGGAACCTGAACACTGAAGCTTTCTTT. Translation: CASSTRNLNTEAFF.

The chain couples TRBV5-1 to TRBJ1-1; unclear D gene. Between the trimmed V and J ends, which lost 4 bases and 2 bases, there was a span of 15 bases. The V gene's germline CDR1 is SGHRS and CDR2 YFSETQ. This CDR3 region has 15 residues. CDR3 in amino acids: CASSHDLRHNTEAFF. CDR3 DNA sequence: TGCGCCAGCAGCCACGACCTTCGACATAACACTGAAGCTTTCTTT.

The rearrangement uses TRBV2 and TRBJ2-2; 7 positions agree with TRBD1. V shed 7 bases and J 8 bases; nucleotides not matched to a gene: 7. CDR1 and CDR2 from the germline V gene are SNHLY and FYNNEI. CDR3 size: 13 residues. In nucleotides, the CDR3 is TGTGCCAGCAATCAACAGGGGCGTGGGGAGCTGTTTTTT. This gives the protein CASNQQGRGELFF.

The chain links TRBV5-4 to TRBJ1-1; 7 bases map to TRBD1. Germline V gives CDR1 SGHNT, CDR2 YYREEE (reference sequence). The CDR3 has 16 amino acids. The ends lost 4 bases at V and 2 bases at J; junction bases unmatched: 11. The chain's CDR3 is CASSGKTGRGNTEAFF. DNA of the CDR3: TGTGCCAGCAGCGGAAAGACAGGGCGAGGAAACACTGAAGCTTTCTTT.

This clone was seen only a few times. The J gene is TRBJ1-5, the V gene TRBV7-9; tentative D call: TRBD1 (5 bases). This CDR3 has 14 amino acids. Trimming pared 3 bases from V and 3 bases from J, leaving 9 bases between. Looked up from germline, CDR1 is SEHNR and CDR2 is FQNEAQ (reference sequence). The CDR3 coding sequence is TGTGCCAGCAGCTTGACCGGGGCCAATCAGCCCCAGCATTTT. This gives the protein CASSLTGANQPQHF.

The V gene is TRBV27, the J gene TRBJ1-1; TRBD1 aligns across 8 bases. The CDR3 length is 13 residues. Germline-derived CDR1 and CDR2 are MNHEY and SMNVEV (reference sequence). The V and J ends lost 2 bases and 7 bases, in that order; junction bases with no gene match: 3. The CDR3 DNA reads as TGTGCCAGCAGTTTAACAGGGGGGGATGAAGCTTTCTTT. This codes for CASSLTGGDEAFF.

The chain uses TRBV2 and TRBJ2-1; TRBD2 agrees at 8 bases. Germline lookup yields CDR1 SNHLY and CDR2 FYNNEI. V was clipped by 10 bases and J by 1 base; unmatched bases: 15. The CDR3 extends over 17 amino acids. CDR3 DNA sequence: TGTGCCATACACCTCCCGGGAGGGGTGCATTCCTACAATGAGCAGTTCTTC. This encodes CAIHLPGGVHSYNEQFF.

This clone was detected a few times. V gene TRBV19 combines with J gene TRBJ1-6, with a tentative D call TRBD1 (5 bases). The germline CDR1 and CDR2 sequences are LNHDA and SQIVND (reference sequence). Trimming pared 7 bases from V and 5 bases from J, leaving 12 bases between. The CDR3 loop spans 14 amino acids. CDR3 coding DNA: TGTGCCAGTATGCGGGGGACTAATAATTCACCCCTCCACTTT. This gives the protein CASMRGTNNSPLHF.

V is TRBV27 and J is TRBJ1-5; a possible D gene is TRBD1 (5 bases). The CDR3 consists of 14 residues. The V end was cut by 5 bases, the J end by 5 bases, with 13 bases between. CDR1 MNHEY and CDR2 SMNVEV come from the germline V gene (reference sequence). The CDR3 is CASSPFRGDQPQHF. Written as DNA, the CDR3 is TGTGCCAGCAGTCCCTTTCGGGGGGATCAGCCCCAGCATTTT.

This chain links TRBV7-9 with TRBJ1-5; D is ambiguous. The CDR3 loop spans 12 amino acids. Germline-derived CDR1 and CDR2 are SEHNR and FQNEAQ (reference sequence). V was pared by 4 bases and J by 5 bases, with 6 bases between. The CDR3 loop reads CASSYLDQPQHF. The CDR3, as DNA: TGTGCCAGCAGCTATCTCGATCAGCCCCAGCATTTT. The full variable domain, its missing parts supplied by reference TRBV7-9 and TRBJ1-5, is DTGVSQNPRHKITKRGQNVTFRCDPISEHNRLYWYRQTLGQGPEFLTYFQNEAQLEKSRLLSDRFSAERPKGSFSTLEIQRTEQGDSAMYLCASSYLDQPQHFGDGTRLSIL.

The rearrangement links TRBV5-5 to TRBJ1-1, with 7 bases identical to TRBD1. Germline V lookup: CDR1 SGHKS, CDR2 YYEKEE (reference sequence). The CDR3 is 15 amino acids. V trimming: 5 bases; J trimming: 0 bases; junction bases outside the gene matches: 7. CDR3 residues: CASSKTGTVNTEAFF. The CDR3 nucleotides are TGTGCCAGCAGTAAGACCGGGACAGTGAACACTGAAGCTTTCTTT.

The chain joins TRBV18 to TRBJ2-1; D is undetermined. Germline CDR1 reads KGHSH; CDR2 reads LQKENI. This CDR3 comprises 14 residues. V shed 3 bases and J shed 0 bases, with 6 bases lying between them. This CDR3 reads CASSPTHSYNEQFF. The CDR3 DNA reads TGTGCCAGCTCACCGACCCACTCCTACAATGAGCAGTTCTTC.

CDR3: CASSIRTTPPNTGELFF. In DNA, the CDR3 is TGTGCCAGTAGTATTCGGACTACCCCCCCGAACACCGGGGAGCTGTTTTTT. This sequence joins TRBV19 and TRBJ2-2; tentatively, D is TRBD2 (6 bases). The CDR3 runs to 17 residues. Germline V lookup: CDR1 LNHDA, CDR2 SQIVND (reference sequence). V lost 3 bases and J lost 0, with 14 bases in between.

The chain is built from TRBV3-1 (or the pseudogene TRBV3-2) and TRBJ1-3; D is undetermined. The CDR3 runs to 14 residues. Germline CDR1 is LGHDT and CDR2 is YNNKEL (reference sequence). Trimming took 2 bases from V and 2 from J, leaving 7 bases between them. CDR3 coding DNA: TGTGCCAGCAGCCAAAAATTCGCTGGAAACACCATATATTTT. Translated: CASSQKFAGNTIYF.